The clone carrying this T cell receptor (beta chain) was detected a few times. The antigen is not known. Via MiXCR, TCRdb re-called the RT-PCR reads, giving one row per CDR3 protein. The data show around 650,000 distinct CDR3 sequences, with around 16% seen just once and approximately 10% held by the top ten. The data were obtained in a study of response to subunit inactivated influenza vaccine. V was cut by 0 bases and J by 0 bases, with 9 bases left in between. The germline V gene encodes CDR1 LGHNA and CDR2 YSLEER. CDR3 size: 17 residues. Study results and limitations: Authors suggested each seasonal flu vaccination may recruit only limited numbers of new T cells.

Specimen: PBMCs from blood, collected approximately 12 days after vaccination. This chain links TRBV4-3 with TRBJ2-6, with no clear D. This TCR derives from a man aged 50 to 59 who received an inactivated influenza vaccine. Here the CDR3 DNA reads TGCGCCAGCAGCCAAGATTTTATCTTCTCTGGGGCCAACGTCCTGACTTTC. Its protein is CASSQDFIFSGANVLTF.